Listed here is a single TCR beta chain. The antigen is unknown. This entry belongs to a study of vaccination and CD4 T cells after COVID-19. Study-wide context: Convalescents were six males and four females, two of them Hispanic.

Cultured CD4+ T cells had their DNA profiled by the Oncomine TCR Beta short-read assay. TCRdb ran MiXCR on the PCR reads and lists one entry per CDR3 protein. The sample includes over 10,000 distinct CDR3 sequences, roughly three fifths of them seen just once. Noted treatment: roughly 10-day PBMC culture with coronavirus spike peptide pools or control peptides (ViraFEST assay). The CDR3 length is 16 residues. Trimming removed 0 bases from V and 0 bases from J, with 11 bases in between. Germline loops: CDR1 SGHRS, CDR2 YFSETQ. The chain has TRBV5-1 and TRBJ2-3; perhaps TRBD2 as D (5 bases). The TCR sequence derives from a human donor who had recovered from COVID-19. Sequences were obtained from CD4+ T cells from blood, cultured in vitro. CDR3 sequence: CASSLGYGKSTDTQYF. The CDR3 coding sequence is TGCGCCAGCAGCTTGGGTTACGGGAAGAGCACAGATACGCAGTATTTT. Variable domain in full (rest from reference TRBV5-1 and TRBJ2-3): KAGVTQTPRYLIKTRGQQVTLSCSPISGHRSVSWYQQTPGQGLQFLFEYFSETQRNKGNFPGRFSGRQFSNSRSEMNVSTLELGDSALYLCASSLGYGKSTDTQYFGPGTRLTVL.